This is a list of T cell receptor beta chains from one sample in a study of control samples from healthy donors and cancer patients. Method: immunoSEQ multiplex PCR; TCRdb's copy keeps in-frame clones and lacks some. The repertoire holds 100,000 to 150,000 clones, with roughly 87% as singletons. The specimen was blood. Source of these receptors: a man between 18 and 29 years old in good health. Both conserved end residues are part of each CDR3. A D gene is named only where the DNA matches it firmly. Expanded clones are given a class, and other clones once, few, many or no size at all.

>TRBJ1-2|TRBV7-2|NA|TRBD1
TGTGCCAGCAGCTCCCTTACAGGGGGCTATGGCTACACCTTC
CASSSLTGGYGYTF
>TRBJ1-5|TRBV27|NA|NA
TGTGCCAGCAGTTTAAGGAGAGTGGAACAGCCCCAGCATTTT
CASSLRRVEQPQHF
>TRBJ1-1|TRBV12-3/TRBV12-4|once|TRBD1
TGTGCCAGCAGGGAGGGGGCTTCGGCTTTCTTT
CASREGASAFF
>TRBJ1-5|TRBV30|NA|TRBD1
TGTGCCTCGGACGGGACAGGGGGAGATCAGCCCCAGCATTTT
CASDGTGGDQPQHF
>TRBJ2-2|TRBV10-1|NA|NA
TGCGCCAGCAGTGAGTCGGGTAGCAGCGGGCCCGGGGAGCTGTTTTTT
CASSESGSSGPGELFF
>TRBJ2-1|TRBV10-1|NA|NA
TGCGCCAGTCTCAGTTACAATGAGCAGTTCTTC
CASLSYNEQFF
>TRBJ1-5|TRBV10-2|NA|NA
TGCGCCAGCAGTGAGCTTGGCAATCAGCCCCAGCATTTT
CASSELGNQPQHF
>TRBJ1-5|TRBV7-2|NA|NA
TGTGCCAGTTCGTACAGCAATCAGCCCCAGCATTTT
CASSYSNQPQHF
>TRBJ2-6|TRBV30|NA|NA
TGTGCCTGGAGTTCCCCCTTTACTGGGGGGTTCCCCCCTGGGGCCAACGTCCTGACTTTC
CAWSSPFTGGFPPGANVLTF
>TRBJ1-1|TRBV19|NA|NA
TGTGCCAGTATTCGGGTAGTGCGGGGGCGCACTGAAGCTTTCTTT
CASIRVVRGRTEAFF
>TRBJ1-1|TRBV20-1|NA|NA
TGCAGTGCTAGTCCGGTAATGAACACTGAAGCTTTCTTT
CSASPVMNTEAFF
>TRBJ2-2|TRBV5-6|once|NA
TGTGCCAGCAGCTTGTGGGACACCGGGGAGCTGTTTTTT
CASSLWDTGELFF
>TRBJ2-5|TRBV6-5|NA|NA
TGTGCCACCGCAACGGGGGGCCGGGAGACCCAGTACTTC
CATATGGRETQYF
>TRBJ2-4|TRBV25-1|once|NA
TGTGCCAGCACTCAGGGTACGAGGACTTTAGCCAAAAACATTCAGTACTTC
CASTQGTRTLAKNIQYF
>TRBJ2-7|TRBV2|NA|NA
TGTGCCAGCAGTGAAGGATTCGGGACGGCCAACTACGAGCAGTACTTC
CASSEGFGTANYEQYF
>TRBJ2-1|TRBV19|NA|TRBD2
TGTGCCAGTAGTCTACCGGGACTAGCGGTTGAGCAGTTCTTC
CASSLPGLAVEQFF
>TRBJ2-5|TRBV27|NA|TRBD2
TGTGCCAGCAGTTTGGGACTAGCGGGAGGAGAGGTGCAGGAGACCCAGTACTTC
CASSLGLAGGEVQETQYF
>TRBJ1-5|TRBV10-3|NA|TRBD1
TGTGCCATCAGTGGACAGGGGGGCAATCAGCCCCAGCATTTT
CAISGQGGNQPQHF
>TRBJ1-2|TRBV7-3|NA|NA
TGTGCCAGCAGCGCGGGACATATCTATGGCTACACCTTC
CASSAGHIYGYTF
>TRBJ2-2|TRBV10-2|NA|NA
TGCGCCAGCAAGGAGGGGCTGAACACCGGGGAGCTGTTTTTT
CASKEGLNTGELFF
>TRBJ1-2|TRBV30|NA|NA
TGTGCCGGTGAGGGCTCTCATAACTATGGCTACACCTTC
CAGEGSHNYGYTF
>TRBJ1-3|TRBV7-9|once|NA
TGTGCCAGCAGCTTAGACATCTCTGGAAACACCATATATTTT
CASSLDISGNTIYF
>TRBJ1-6|TRBV2|few|NA
TGTGCCAGCAGTGAAGAGGTGAATTCACCCCTCCACTTT
CASSEEVNSPLHF
>TRBJ2-7|TRBV2|NA|TRBD1
TGTGCCAGCCGCTTGTCGGGACAGGTCTACGAGCAGTACTTC
CASRLSGQVYEQYF